This entry is about one TCR beta chain. The V gene's germline CDR1 is SGHRS and CDR2 YFSETQ. V lost 0 bases and J lost 0, with 12 bases in between. This CDR3 is built from 16 residues. This sample stems from a study of glioma-infiltrating T cells after dendritic cell vaccination. Time point denoted: after dendritic cell vaccination, including at tumor progression/relapse. The method was immunoSEQ multiplex PCR; TCRdb's version includes in-frame clones alone and lacks a portion of them. This table holds over 75,000 clones, approximately 78% found once. The sequence derives from a human donor with glioblastoma. The gene calls are TRBV5-1 and TRBJ1-2; unclear D gene. Sequencing was performed on blood, taken after dendritic cell vaccination. Written as DNA, the CDR3 is TGCGCCAGCAGCTTGGAGCCCCCCACTTCTAACTATGGCTACACCTTC. This sequence encodes CASSLEPPTSNYGYTF.